A selection of T cell receptor beta chains follows, all from one sample in a study of beta chain features in type 1 diabetes. Generated by immunoSEQ multiplex PCR, the TCRdb table keeps only in-frame clones and is missing some. The sample lists about 370,000 clones; 9.5% to 10% were seen once. The sequenced sample consisted of central memory CD4+ T cells from blood. These receptors were obtained from a man aged 25-45 years with type 1 diabetes. The conserved cysteine and the conserved F or W are not part of the CDR3 here. Fields, in order: J gene, V gene, CDR3 protein.

>TRBJ1-1|TRBV28
ASRPSWGTEAF
>TRBJ2-6|TRBV7-2
ASSLSRLSGANVLT
>TRBJ2-7|TRBV10-3
AIRGTGTSYEQY
>TRBJ1-2|TRBV11-2
ASSSQDGFNYGYT
>TRBJ1-1|TRBV18
ASSPAGTGGLNTEAF
>TRBJ2-5|TRBV5-1
ASSSTGGAGETQY
>TRBJ2-1|TRBV5-6
ASSDGERPDSYNEQF
>TRBJ2-6|TRBV5-4
ASSQERHGANVLT
>TRBJ2-1|TRBV7-2
ASSLGVKDEQF
>TRBJ1-1|TRBV6-6
ASKGGNTEAF
>TRBJ1-1|TRBV5-1
ASSLVPNGGVDPPRAF
>TRBJ2-7|TRBV7-9
ASSLVLVTPRSSYEQY
>TRBJ1-1|TRBV7-8
ASSLRGTEAF